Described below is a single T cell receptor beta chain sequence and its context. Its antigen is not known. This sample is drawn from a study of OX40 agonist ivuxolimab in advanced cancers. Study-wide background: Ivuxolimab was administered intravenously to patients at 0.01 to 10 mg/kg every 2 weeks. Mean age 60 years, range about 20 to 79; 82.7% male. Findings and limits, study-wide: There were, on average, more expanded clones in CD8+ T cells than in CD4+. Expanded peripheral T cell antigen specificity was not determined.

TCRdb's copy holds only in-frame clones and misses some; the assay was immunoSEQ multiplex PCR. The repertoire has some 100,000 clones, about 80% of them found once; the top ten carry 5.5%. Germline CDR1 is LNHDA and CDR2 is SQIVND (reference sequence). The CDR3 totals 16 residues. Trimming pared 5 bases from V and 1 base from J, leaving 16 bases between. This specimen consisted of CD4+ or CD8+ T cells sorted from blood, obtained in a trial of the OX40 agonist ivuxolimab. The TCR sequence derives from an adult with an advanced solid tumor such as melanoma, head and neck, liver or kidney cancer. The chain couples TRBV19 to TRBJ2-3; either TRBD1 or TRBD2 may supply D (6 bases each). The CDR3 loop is CASSLLPGAGTDTQYF. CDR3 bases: TGTGCCAGTAGTCTCCTCCCGGGGGCCGGCACAGATACGCAGTATTTT.